A selection of T cell receptor beta chains follows, all from one sample in a study of T cell responses to AZD1222 COVID-19 vaccine. TCRdb's copy holds only in-frame clones and misses some; the assay was immunoSEQ multiplex PCR. The table shows under 200,000 clones, with approximately 90% occurring only once. The sample consisted of peripheral blood, taken on day 0 of AZD1222 vaccination. Receptor source: an adult in good health. Both conserved end residues are part of each CDR3. The D gene is left open where the match is weak. Clone size is given for some rows only: seen once, a few or many times, or a class if the clone is expanded.

TRBJ2-6 once . 15 TRBV3-1/TRBV3-2 TGTGCCAGCAGCCTTGACAGCTCTGGGGCCAACGTCCTGACTTTC CASSLDSSGANVLTF
TRBJ2-2 once . 15 TRBV6-5 TGTGCCAGCAGTTACGTAGCGGAGAACACCGGGGAGCTGTTTTTT CASSYVAENTGELFF
TRBJ1-1 once . 13 TRBV7-8 TGTGCCAGCAGCTTAGCCGGGAACACTGAAGCTTTCTTT CASSLAGNTEAFF
TRBJ1-3 . . 15 TRBV7-3 TGTGCCAGCAGCGCCGGGGGGGCCGGTGGAAACACCATATATTTT CASSAGGAGGNTIYF
TRBJ1-3 . TRBD1 16 TRBV4-1 TGCGCCAGCAGCCAAGGGGACAGGGTGGATGGAAACACCATATATTTT CASSQGDRVDGNTIYF
TRBJ1-1 . . 14 TRBV7-2 TGTGCCAGCAGCTTTCCGGGACAGAACACTGAAGCTTTCTTT CASSFPGQNTEAFF
TRBJ1-5 . . 13 TRBV19 TGTGCCAGTAGTGTTACCGGCAATCAGCCCCAGCATTTT CASSVTGNQPQHF
TRBJ2-1 . . 14 TRBV11-2 TGTGCCAGCAGCTTACGCGGGACGGATACTGAGCAGTTCTTC CASSLRGTDTEQFF
TRBJ1-2 . . 16 TRBV19 TGTGCCAGTAGTATTGGAAGGGTCCCCCTTAACTATGGCTACACCTTC CASSIGRVPLNYGYTF
TRBJ2-3 few . 16 TRBV4-1 TGCGCCAGCAGCCAAGATGAAAGTTTTTCAACAGATACGCAGTATTTT CASSQDESFSTDTQYF
TRBJ1-2 . . 14 TRBV28 TGTGCCAGCAGTAAAGGGGTAGATAACTATGGCTACACCTTC CASSKGVDNYGYTF
TRBJ2-6 . . 13 TRBV12-3/TRBV12-4 TGTGCCAGCAGTTTATCTGGGGCCAACGTCCTGACTTTC CASSLSGANVLTF
TRBJ2-1 . TRBD2 16 TRBV5-1 TGCGCCAGCAGCCCCCGGGTGCGGGGGGGACACAATGAGCAGTTCTTC CASSPRVRGGHNEQFF
TRBJ2-7 . . 14 TRBV21-1 TGTGCCAGCAGCCGCAGGGGGCGCGTCTACGAGCAGTACTTC CASSRRGRVYEQYF
TRBJ1-5 . . 13 TRBV12-3/TRBV12-4 TGTGCCAGCAGAAGAGATAGCAATCAGCCCCAGCATTTT CASRRDSNQPQHF
TRBJ1-2 once . 14 TRBV25-1 TGTGCCAGCAGTCGCGGCGACGGATGGTATGGCTACACCTTC CASSRGDGWYGYTF
TRBJ1-5 . . 14 TRBV15 TGTGCCACCAGCGGCGACAGGCAAAATCAGCCCCAGCATTTT CATSGDRQNQPQHF
TRBJ2-7 . . 15 TRBV9 TGTGCCAGCAGCCCCCACCGGGACATTTACTACGAGCAGTACTTC CASSPHRDIYYEQYF
TRBJ2-1 . . 14 TRBV6-5 TGTGCCAGCAGTCGTGAGCTACAGGGTAATGAGCAGTTCTTC CASSRELQGNEQFF
TRBJ1-6 . TRBD1 17 TRBV4-3 TGCGCCAGCAGCCAAACGACGGGACAGGGAAGGGGTTCACCCCTCCACTTT CASSQTTGQGRGSPLHF
TRBJ1-5 . . 14 TRBV30 TGTGCCTGGAGTGTCGAGATGATCAATCAGCCCCAGCATTTT CAWSVEMINQPQHF
TRBJ2-7 many . 12 TRBV2 TGTGCCAGCAGTGACAGGGGTTACGAGCAGTACTTC CASSDRGYEQYF